Below, 13 T cell receptor beta chains from the same sample are listed, as sequenced in a study of T cells in Graves' hyperthyroidism and ophthalmopathy. Using RNA transcripts as the source, TCR beta CDR3 regions were amplified. During a first-round RT-PCR of the TCR CDR3, the HTBI primer set was used. TCRdb recomputed calls from the multiplex PCR reads with MiXCR, one row per CDR3 protein. The table records under 250,000 distinct CDR3 sequences, approximately 23% of them present only once. The sample taken for sequencing was blood. The receptors derive from a woman in her forties with Graves' ophthalmopathy.

The V and J genes are TRBV24-1 and TRBJ2-5; 8 bases agree with TRBD2. CDR3 length equals 16 residues. Germline loops: CDR1 KGHDR, CDR2 SFDVKD. V shed 3 bases, J shed 5 bases, and the junction held 10 bases outside the gene matches. In nucleotides, the CDR3 is TGTGCCACCAGTGATCCGTCTAGCGGGTCGGGGGAGACCCAGTACTTC. Protein product: CATSDPSSGSGETQYF.

Ten or more counts support this clonotype. The V call is TRBV2, the J call TRBJ1-1; tentatively, D is TRBD1 (6 bases). This CDR3 contains 13 residues. The germline V gene has CDR1 SNHLY and CDR2 FYNNEI. V shed 4 bases and J shed 5 bases, with 11 bases lying between them. Here the CDR3 reads CASSARTVTEAFF. CDR3 nucleotides: TGTGCCAGCAGTGCAAGGACAGTTACTGAAGCTTTCTTT.

This clonotype was seen repeatedly, ten times or more. The chain employs TRBV28 and TRBJ2-2; 9 bases match TRBD1. CDR1 is MDHEN, CDR2 SYDVKM, per germline. CDR3 length: 17 residues. Trimming cost V 6 bases and J 2 bases; bases outside gene matches: 10. CDR3 amino acids: CASSPIGTGINTGELFF. CDR3 DNA: TGTGCCAGCAGCCCAATAGGGACAGGGATCAACACCGGGGAGCTGTTTTTT. Drawing the rest from reference TRBV28 and TRBJ2-2, the complete variable domain is DVKVTQSSRYLVKRTGEKVFLECVQDMDHENMFWYRQDPGLGLRLIYFSYDVKMKEKGDIPEGYSVSREKKERFSLILESASTNQTSMYLCASSPIGTGINTGELFFGEGSRLTVL.

The chain recombines TRBV12-3 or TRBV12-4 with TRBJ1-1; 8 bases fit TRBD1. The CDR3 runs to 14 residues. V lost 7 bases to trimming and J lost 6 bases; unmatched junction nucleotides: 10. The CDR3 DNA follows: TGTGCCAGCATCCCATCGGACAGGGCCCCTGAAGCTTTCTTT. Residues: CASIPSDRAPEAFF.

This clonotype was recorded many times. This chain uses TRBV28 with TRBJ1-2, with D maybe TRBD1 (6 bases). Germline CDR1 MDHEN, CDR2 SYDVKM. This CDR3 spans 15 amino acids. Trimming shortened V by 2 bases and J by 1 base, and 11 bases separated the two germline ends. The CDR3, as DNA: TGTGCCAGCAGTTTACGGCAGGGGTTTAACTATGGCTACACCTTC. This codes for CASSLRQGFNYGYTF.

This clonotype was detected many times. The chain recombines TRBV2 with TRBJ1-1, with 7 nucleotides matching TRBD1. The J segment lost 1 base and the V segment lost 6 bases, leaving 5 bases of the junction unmatched. Germline V lookup: CDR1 SNHLY, CDR2 FYNNEI. The CDR3 length is 14 residues. CDR3 DNA: TGTGCCAGCAGAGGGGACAGCGGGAACACTGAAGCTTTCTTT. Its translation is CASRGDSGNTEAFF.

The chain couples TRBV12-3 or TRBV12-4 to TRBJ2-7; TRBD1 is a possible D gene (5 bases). The CDR3 length is 14 residues. V lost 3 bases and J lost 2, with 11 bases in between. The CDR3 DNA reads TGTGCCAGCAGTTTGACAGACGGACCCTACGAGCAGTACTTC. Protein product: CASSLTDGPYEQYF.

The DNA of the CDR3 is TGTGCCATCGGGCAAACAGGGAGGGGGAATCAGCCCCAGCATTTT. Translated: CAIGQTGRGNQPQHF. The chain links TRBV10-3 to TRBJ1-5; TRBD1 might be the D (6 bases). The CDR3 runs to 15 residues. Trimming stripped 8 bases from V and 4 bases from J, with 18 bases between. Germline V gives CDR1 ENHRY, CDR2 SYGVKD.

The chain joins TRBV6-1 to TRBJ1-1; perhaps TRBD1 as D (6 bases). CDR3 length equals 16 residues. Germline V gene data show CDR1 as MNHNS and CDR2 as SASEGT. V lost 5 bases, J lost 2 bases, and 18 bases lay in between. The CDR3 region is CASSPQGVGLNTEAFF. As DNA, the CDR3 is TGTGCCAGCAGTCCACAGGGAGTGGGGTTAAACACTGAAGCTTTCTTT.

This clonotype was counted at least ten times. V is TRBV28 and J is TRBJ1-3; 8 positions agree with TRBD1. Germline V lookup: CDR1 MDHEN, CDR2 SYDVKM. This CDR3 contains 15 residues. J lost 2 bases, V lost 7 bases, and 7 bases had no gene match. The CDR3 region has the DNA TGTGCCAGCAATCCGACAGGGGATCCTGGAAACACCATATATTTT. Translation gives CASNPTGDPGNTIYF. Full variable domain (rest looked up from reference TRBV28 and TRBJ1-3): DVKVTQSSRYLVKRTGEKVFLECVQDMDHENMFWYRQDPGLGLRLIYFSYDVKMKEKGDIPEGYSVSREKKERFSLILESASTNQTSMYLCASNPTGDPGNTIYFGEGSWLTVV.

The genes are TRBV9 and TRBJ1-2; no clear D gene. CDR1 and CDR2 (germline): SGDLS, YYNGEE. The CDR3 extends over 14 amino acids. V dropped 1 base and J dropped 6 bases, with 13 bases sitting between them. CDR3 sequence (DNA): TGTGCCAGCAGCGTATCTGCGGGGTTTGATGGCTACACCTTC. This codes for CASSVSAGFDGYTF.

The chain uses TRBV6-5 and TRBJ1-5, with D possibly matching TRBD1 (6 bases). The length of the CDR3 is 15 residues. CDR1 is MNHEY, CDR2 SVGAGI, per germline. Deletions cut 4 bases from V and 0 bases from J, with 10 bases between. The CDR3 DNA reads as TGTGCCAGCAGTTCAGTCAGGGGTAGCAATCAGCCCCAGCATTTT. This codes for CASSSVRGSNQPQHF.

This clonotype occurred many times. The V gene is TRBV28, the J gene TRBJ2-5, with D possibly TRBD2 on 5 matching bases. Germline loops: CDR1 MDHEN, CDR2 SYDVKM. CDR3 length: 11 residues. V dropped 7 bases and J dropped 6 bases, with 9 bases sitting between them. This chain's CDR3 is CASTGVKTQYF. The CDR3 bases are TGTGCCAGCACCGGGGTGAAGACCCAGTACTTC.